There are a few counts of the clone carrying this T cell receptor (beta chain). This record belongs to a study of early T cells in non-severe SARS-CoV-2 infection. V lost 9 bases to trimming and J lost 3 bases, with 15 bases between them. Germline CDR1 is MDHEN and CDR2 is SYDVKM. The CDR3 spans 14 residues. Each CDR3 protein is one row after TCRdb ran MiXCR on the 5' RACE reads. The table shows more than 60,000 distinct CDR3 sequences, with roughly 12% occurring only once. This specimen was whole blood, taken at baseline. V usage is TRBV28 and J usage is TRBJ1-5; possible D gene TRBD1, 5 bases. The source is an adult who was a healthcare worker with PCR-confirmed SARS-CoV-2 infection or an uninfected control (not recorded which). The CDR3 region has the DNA TGTGCCAGACAAACCCGGGGCAACAATCAGCCCCAGCATTTT. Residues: CARQTRGNNQPQHF.